The clone carrying this T cell receptor (beta chain) was seen a few times. Antigen specificity is unknown. This specimen belongs to a study of beta chain features in type 1 diabetes. Study results and limitations: Shorter TCRB CDR3s, moderately but significantly so, were found in Type 1 diabetes patients in all four CD4+ subsets. Within the patient group, naive, central memory and Treg TCRB repertoires appeared more similar to each other than within healthy donors.

This CDR3 is built from 15 residues. V gave up 1 base and J gave up 2 bases; unmatched junction bases: 4. Germline CDR1 and CDR2: SGDLS and YYNGEE. The investigators reverse transcribed all of the isolated RNA, so they sequenced expressed TCRB transcripts. Naive, central memory and regulatory T cell samples came to a mean of around 3.5 million reads. Assay used: immunoSEQ multiplex PCR; TCRdb lists only in-frame clones, some missing. This table holds 230,000 or so clones, under 20% found once. The source material was naive CD4+ T cells from blood. The V and J genes are TRBV9 and TRBJ2-7, with 9 positions matching TRBD2. The source is a man aged 25-45 years with type 1 diabetes. The DNA of the CDR3 is TGTGCCAGCAGCGTACCTAGCGGGACCCCCTACGAGCAGTACTTC. This gives the protein CASSVPSGTPYEQYF.